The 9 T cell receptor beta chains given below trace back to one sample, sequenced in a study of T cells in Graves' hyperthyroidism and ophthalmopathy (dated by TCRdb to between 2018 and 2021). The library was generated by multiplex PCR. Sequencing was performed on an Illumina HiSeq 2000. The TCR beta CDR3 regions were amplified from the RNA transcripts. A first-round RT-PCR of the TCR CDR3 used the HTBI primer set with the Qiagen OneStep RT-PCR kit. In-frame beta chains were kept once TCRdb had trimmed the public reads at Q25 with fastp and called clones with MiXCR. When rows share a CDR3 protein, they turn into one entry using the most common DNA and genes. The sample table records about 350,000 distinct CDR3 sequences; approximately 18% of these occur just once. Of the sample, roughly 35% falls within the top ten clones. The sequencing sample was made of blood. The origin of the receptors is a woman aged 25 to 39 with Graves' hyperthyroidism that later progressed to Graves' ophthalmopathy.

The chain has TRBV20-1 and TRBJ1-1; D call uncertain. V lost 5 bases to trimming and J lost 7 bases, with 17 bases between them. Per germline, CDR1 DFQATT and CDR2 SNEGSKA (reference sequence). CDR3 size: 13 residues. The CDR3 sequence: CSASRTSTGEAFF. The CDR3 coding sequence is TGCAGTGCTTCCCGGACCTCCACCGGTGAAGCTTTCTTT.

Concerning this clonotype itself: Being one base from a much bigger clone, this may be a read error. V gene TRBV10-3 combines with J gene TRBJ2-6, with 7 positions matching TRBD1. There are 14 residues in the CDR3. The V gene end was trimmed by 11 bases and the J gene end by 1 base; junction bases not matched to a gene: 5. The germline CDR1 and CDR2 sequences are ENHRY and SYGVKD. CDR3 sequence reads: CADEQGSGANVLTF. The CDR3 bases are TGTGCCGACGAACAGGGGTCTGGGGCCAACGTCCTGACTTTC.

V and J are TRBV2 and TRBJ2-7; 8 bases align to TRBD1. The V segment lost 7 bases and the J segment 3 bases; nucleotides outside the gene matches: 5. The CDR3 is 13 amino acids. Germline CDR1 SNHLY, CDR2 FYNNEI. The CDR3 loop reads CASKPGQDYEQYF. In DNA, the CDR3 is TGTGCCAGCAAACCGGGACAGGACTACGAGCAGTACTTC.

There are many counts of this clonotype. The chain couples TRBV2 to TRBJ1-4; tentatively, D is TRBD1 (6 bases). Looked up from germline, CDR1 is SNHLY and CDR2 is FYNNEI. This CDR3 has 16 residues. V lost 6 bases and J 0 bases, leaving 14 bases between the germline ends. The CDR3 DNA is TGTGCCAGCAGCCCCCGGGGGCGACCAACTAATGAAAAACTGTTTTTT. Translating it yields CASSPRGRPTNEKLFF.

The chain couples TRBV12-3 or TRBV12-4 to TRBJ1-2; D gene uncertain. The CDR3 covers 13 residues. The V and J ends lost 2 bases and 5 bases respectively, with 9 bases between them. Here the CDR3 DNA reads TGTGCCAGCAGTTTAACGACAAATTATGGCTACACCTTC. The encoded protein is CASSLTTNYGYTF.

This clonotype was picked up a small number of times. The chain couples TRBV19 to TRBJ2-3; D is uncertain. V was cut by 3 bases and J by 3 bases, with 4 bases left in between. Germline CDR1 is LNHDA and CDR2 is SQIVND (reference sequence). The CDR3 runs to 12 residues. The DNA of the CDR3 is TGTGCCAGTAGTATGATGACAGATACGCAGTATTTT. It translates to CASSMMTDTQYF.

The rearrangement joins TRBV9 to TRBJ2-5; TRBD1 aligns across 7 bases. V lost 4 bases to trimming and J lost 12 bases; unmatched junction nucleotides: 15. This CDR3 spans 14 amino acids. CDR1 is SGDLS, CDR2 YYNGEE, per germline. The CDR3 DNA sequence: TGTGCCAGCAGCCCCGGAGACAGGGAAATTTTTGAGTACTTC. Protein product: CASSPGDREIFEYF.

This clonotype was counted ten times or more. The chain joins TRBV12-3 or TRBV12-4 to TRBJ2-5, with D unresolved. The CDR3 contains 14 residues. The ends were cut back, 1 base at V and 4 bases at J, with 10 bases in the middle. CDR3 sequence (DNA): TGTGCCAGCAGTTTAGATGGCAGAGTAGAGACCCAGTACTTC. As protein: CASSLDGRVETQYF.

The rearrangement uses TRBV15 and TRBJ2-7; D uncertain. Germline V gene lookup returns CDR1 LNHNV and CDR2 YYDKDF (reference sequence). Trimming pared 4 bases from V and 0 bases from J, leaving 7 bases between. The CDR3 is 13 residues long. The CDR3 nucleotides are TGTGCCACCAGCATGACGGTCTCCTACGAGCAGTACTTC. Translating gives CATSMTVSYEQYF.